The 21 T cell receptor beta chains below were found in one sample sequenced in a study. TCRdb redid the calling of the RT-PCR reads with MiXCR, one entry per CDR3 protein. The sample shows about 680,000 distinct CDR3 sequences, around 14% of them seen only once. Specimen: memory CD4+ T cells from blood. All receptors derive from a female donor in good health, serving as a healthy control.

Turning to this clonotype: This may be a read error, as it is one base from a much larger clone. V usage is TRBV2 and J usage is TRBJ2-3; tentatively, D is TRBD2 (5 bases). The CDR3 sequence is 14 residues long. Germline-derived CDR1 and CDR2 are SNHLY and FYNNEI. The CDR3 sequence: CPSSYTPGTDTQYF. In DNA form, the CDR3 reads TGTCCCAGCAGTTATACCCCGGGGACAGATACGCAGTATTTT.

This clonotype was seen more than once but under ten times. The chain joins TRBV7-9 to TRBJ1-2; D not resolved. Germline CDR1 is SEHNR and CDR2 is FQNEAQ (reference sequence). V was trimmed by 5 bases and J by 2 bases, leaving 9 bases between them. This CDR3 contains 13 residues. The CDR3 here is CASSRPENYGYTF. In DNA form, the CDR3 reads TGTGCCAGCAGCCGACCTGAGAACTATGGCTACACCTTC.

The table lists this clonotype with many counts. The V call is TRBV12-3 or TRBV12-4, the J call TRBJ1-1; no definite D call. The CDR3 sequence is 14 residues long. Deletions cut 3 bases from V and 1 base from J, with 9 bases between. The CDR3 region has the DNA TGTGCCAGCAGTTTTTGGACGGGGAACACTGAAGCTTTCTTT. Translated: CASSFWTGNTEAFF.

This clonotype has more than one count but fewer than ten. The chain couples TRBV20-1 to TRBJ1-1; D is possibly TRBD1 (6 bases). Germline loops: CDR1 DFQATT, CDR2 SNEGSKA (reference sequence). The CDR3 is made up of 13 amino acids. This CDR3 reads CRGQFGGRTEAFF. The CDR3 region has the DNA TGCAGGGGTCAATTTGGGGGCCGGACTGAAGCTTTCTTT.

The chain combines TRBV4-2 with TRBJ1-2; 9 bases line up with TRBD1. V shed 3 bases and J 3 bases; nucleotides not matched to a gene: 8. Germline V gene sequence: CDR1 LGHNA, CDR2 YNFKEQ. The CDR3 loop spans 16 amino acids. CDR3 in DNA: TGTGCCAGCAGCCAGGCCCCGACAGGGGGGGACTATGGCTACACCTTC. It translates to CASSQAPTGGDYGYTF.

This clonotype was seen a handful of times. The rearrangement uses TRBV6-5 and TRBJ1-2, with TRBD1 matching 7 bases. The V gene's germline CDR1 is MNHEY and CDR2 SVGAGI. V shed 6 bases, J shed 5 bases, and the junction held 12 bases outside the gene matches. The CDR3 runs to 15 residues. The CDR3: CASSPRRAGGYGYTF. CDR3 in DNA: TGTGCCAGCAGCCCTAGACGGGCAGGGGGATATGGCTACACCTTC.

This sequence joins TRBV3-1 and TRBJ2-2, with 9 bases matching TRBD2. The CDR3 contains 17 residues. The junction had 7 bases not matched to a gene; V was cut back by 0 bases and J by 5 bases. Germline V CDR1 and CDR2: LGHDT, YNNKEL (reference sequence). Here the CDR3 reads CASSQDGLAGYTGELFF. In DNA form, the CDR3 reads TGTGCCAGCAGCCAAGATGGGCTAGCGGGGTATACCGGGGAGCTGTTTTTT.

The gene calls are TRBV7-3 and TRBJ2-3; maybe TRBD2 (5 bases). V was pared by 4 bases and J by 5 bases, with 10 bases between. This CDR3 is built from 13 residues. Germline V CDR1 and CDR2: SGHTA, FQGTGA. CDR3 nucleotide sequence: TGTGCCAGCAGCTCTGAAGCGGAAGATACGCAGTATTTT. Amino acids: CASSSEAEDTQYF.

The V call is TRBV7-9, the J call TRBJ2-3; the match to TRBD2 covers 10 bases. Trimming took 5 bases from V and 4 from J; bases not matched to a gene: 9. Per the germline V gene, CDR1 is SEHNR and CDR2 is FQNEAQ (reference sequence). The CDR3 length is 16 residues. CDR3 residues: CASSPRLLAGADTQYF. CDR3 coding DNA: TGTGCCAGCAGCCCACGTCTCCTAGCGGGAGCAGATACGCAGTATTTT.

This clonotype was observed at least ten times. J is TRBJ2-1 and V is TRBV29-1, with no clear D. The V gene lost 7 bases and the J gene lost 4 bases, with 8 bases spanning the gap. Germline V gives CDR1 SQVTM, CDR2 ANQGSEA. The CDR3 covers 11 residues. The CDR3 sequence: CSEQRYNEQFF. The CDR3 region has the DNA TGCAGCGAGCAGAGATACAATGAGCAGTTCTTC.

This clonotype was seen only a few times. The chain combines TRBV6-2 or TRBV6-3 with TRBJ2-3; 9 bases line up with TRBD2. Unmatched junction bases numbered 9, after V lost 0 bases and J lost 2 bases. The CDR3 covers 18 residues. CDR1 MNHEY and CDR2 SVGEGT come from the germline V gene. This chain's CDR3 is CASSYSSLAGGYTDTQYF. The CDR3 nucleotides are TGTGCCAGCAGTTACTCCTCTCTGGCGGGGGGGTACACAGATACGCAGTATTTT.

There are a few counts of this clonotype. The rearrangement links TRBV10-3 to TRBJ2-7; 9 bases line up with TRBD1. The CDR3 runs 15 residues. CDR1 ENHRY and CDR2 SYGVKD come from the germline V gene. V was pared by 3 bases and J by 5 bases, with 8 bases of the junction left unmatched. CDR3 DNA: TGTGCCATCAGTGATCCCCGGACAGGGGCGGACGAGCAGTACTTC. Translating gives CAISDPRTGADEQYF.

This clonotype was detected only a few times. The chain has TRBV28 and TRBJ2-3; 7 positions match TRBD2. Germline CDR1 MDHEN, CDR2 SYDVKM. V lost 3 bases to trimming and J lost 3 bases; unmatched junction nucleotides: 6. There are 15 residues in the CDR3. The DNA for the CDR3 is TGTGCCAGCAGTTTGGGAAGGGGAGGGACAGATACGCAGTATTTT. Translating it yields CASSLGRGGTDTQYF.

The chain has TRBV20-1 and TRBJ1-3; D not certain. The V end lost 6 bases, the J end lost 0 bases, and 15 bases lay between the germline ends. From germline, CDR1 is DFQATT and CDR2 SNEGSKA (reference sequence). The CDR3 has 15 amino acids. CDR3 sequence reads: CSADQGRNSGNTIYF. The CDR3 DNA sequence: TGCAGTGCCGATCAAGGACGGAACTCTGGAAACACCATATATTTT.

This clonotype was counted a few times. The rearrangement uses TRBV4-1 and TRBJ2-7, with a weak D call TRBD1 (7 bases). The germline V and J ends were trimmed by 7 bases and 7 bases, with 14 bases remaining between them. CDR1 is MGHRA and CDR2 is YSYEKL in the germline V gene. The length of the CDR3 is 12 residues. As DNA, the CDR3 is TGCGCCAGCACCGACAGGGCGGGGGAGCAGTACTTC. This encodes CASTDRAGEQYF.

The V and J genes are TRBV20-1 and TRBJ1-1, with D possibly TRBD1 on 6 matching bases. The length of the CDR3 is 15 residues. V was pared by 3 bases and J by 3 bases, with 17 bases between. Per germline, CDR1 DFQATT and CDR2 SNEGSKA (reference sequence). CDR3 sequence: CSARKGGKVDTEAFF. DNA for the CDR3: TGCAGTGCTAGGAAGGGGGGGAAAGTGGACACTGAAGCTTTCTTT.

CDR3 protein: CASSLGTPGSEQYF. The CDR3 bases are TGTGCCAGCAGTTTAGGGACTCCAGGTTCCGAGCAGTACTTC. The chain uses TRBV12-3 or TRBV12-4 and TRBJ2-7; D might be TRBD2 (5 bases). The V end lost 1 base, the J end lost 6 bases, and 13 bases lay between the germline ends. The CDR3 length is 14 residues.

The CDR3 sequence: CASSLRGGSEGNTEAFF. The CDR3 bases are TGTGCCAGCAGCTTAAGGGGTGGTAGCGAAGGGAACACTGAAGCTTTCTTT. This sequence joins TRBV7-3 and TRBJ1-1; no firm D call. This CDR3 contains 17 residues. V was clipped by 1 base and J by 1 base, with 16 bases between them. Germline loops: CDR1 SGHTA, CDR2 FQGTGA.

This clonotype has only a few counts. The gene calls are TRBV12-3 or TRBV12-4 and TRBJ2-3, with D perhaps matching TRBD1 (5 bases). The CDR3 is 12 amino acids. Trimming took 6 bases from V and 5 from J, leaving 9 bases between them. The CDR3 DNA follows: TGTGCCAGCAGACGTCAGGGAGATACGCAGTATTTT. Its translation is CASRRQGDTQYF.

In its sample, this clonotype was seen a few times. This chain connects TRBV12-3 or TRBV12-4 to TRBJ2-2, with D perhaps TRBD2 (7 bases). This CDR3 spans 15 amino acids. Trimming took off 0 bases at V and 8 bases at J, with 13 bases between the two ends. This CDR3 is CASSLAGGQPGELFF. The CDR3 bases are TGTGCCAGCAGTTTAGCGGGGGGGCAGCCGGGGGAGCTGTTTTTT.

V and J are TRBV18 and TRBJ2-7, with TRBD1 identical over 9 bases. The CDR3 loop spans 16 amino acids. Germline trimming cut 1 base from V and 0 bases from J; bases unmatched to any gene: 4. Germline assignment: CDR1 KGHSH and CDR2 LQKENI. The CDR3 protein is CASSPRGTGSSYEQYF. The CDR3 DNA sequence: TGTGCCAGCTCACCACGTGGGACAGGGAGCTCCTACGAGCAGTACTTC. The whole variable domain, remainder taken from reference TRBV18 and TRBJ2-7, is NAGVMQNPRHLVRRRGQEARLRCSPMKGHSHVYWYRQLPEEGLKFMVYLQKENIIDESGMPKERFSAEFPKEGPSILRIQQVVRGDSAAYFCASSPRGTGSSYEQYFGPGTRLTVT.